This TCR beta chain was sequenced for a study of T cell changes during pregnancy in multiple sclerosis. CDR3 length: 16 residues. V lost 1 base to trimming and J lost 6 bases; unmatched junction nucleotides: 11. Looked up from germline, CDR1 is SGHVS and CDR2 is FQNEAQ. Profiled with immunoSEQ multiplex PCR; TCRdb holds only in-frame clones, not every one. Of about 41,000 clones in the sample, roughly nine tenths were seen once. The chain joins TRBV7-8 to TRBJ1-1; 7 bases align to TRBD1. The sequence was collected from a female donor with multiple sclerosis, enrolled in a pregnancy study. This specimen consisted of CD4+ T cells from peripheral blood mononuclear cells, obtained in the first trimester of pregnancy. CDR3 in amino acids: CASSLGFERGRPEAFF. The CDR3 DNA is TGTGCCAGCAGCTTAGGTTTCGAAAGGGGGCGCCCTGAAGCTTTCTTT.